The source of this T cell receptor beta chain is a study of shared clonotypes between healthy human individuals. Generated by immunoSEQ multiplex PCR, the TCRdb table keeps only in-frame clones and is missing some. The repertoire has approximately 1.5 million clones, 95% to 99% of them found once; the top ten carry roughly 0.4%. V was trimmed by 3 bases and J by 6 bases, leaving 9 bases between them. The CDR3 consists of 12 residues. Germline-derived CDR1 and CDR2 are SGHTA and FQGNSA. Study results and limitations: Non-shared clonotypes showed lower generation probabilities than clonotypes common to all four donors.

Remarks on this clone: Its antigen remains unknown.

The rearrangement joins TRBV7-2 to TRBJ2-7; no firm D call. The TCR originated in a man in his thirties or forties in good health. Sequencing was carried out using naive CD4+ T cells sorted from blood. Subset specified: CD45RA+ positively selected. The DNA of the CDR3 is TGTGCCAGCAGCTTTTCGAGGAGCGAGCAGTACTTC. Its protein is CASSFSRSEQYF.